Listed here are 18 T cell receptor beta chains from one sample, sequenced in a study of blood T cell repertoires in COVID-19. The protocol was immunoSEQ multiplex PCR, while the TCRdb copy is restricted to in-frame clones and leaves out a portion. In the table there are around 100,000 clones, about 90% of which are singletons. The material sequenced was peripheral blood. These receptors all come from a human donor in a cohort sampled during active COVID-19.

In this sample, this clone turned up a few times. The CDR3 coding sequence is TGTGCCAGTAGTACCTCCGGGACAGGGGCGGTTGAAGCTTTCTTT. Its protein is CASSTSGTGAVEAFF. The rearrangement joins TRBV19 to TRBJ1-1; 10 bases match TRBD1. The CDR3 sequence is 15 residues long. The junction had 9 bases not matched to a gene; V was cut back by 4 bases and J by 7 bases. CDR1 and CDR2 (germline): LNHDA, SQIVND (reference sequence). The whole variable domain, filled in from reference TRBV19 and TRBJ1-1, reads DGGITQSPKYLFRKEGQNVTLSCEQNLNHDAMYWYRQDPGQGLRLIYYSQIVNDFQKGDIAEGYSVSREKKESFPLTVTSAQKNPTAFYLCASSTSGTGAVEAFFGQGTRLTVV.

The chain employs TRBV18 and TRBJ2-7; 9 bases are shared with TRBD1. After removal of 0 bases from V and 2 bases from J, the junction contained 2 bases not matched to a gene. Germline V gene sequence: CDR1 KGHSH, CDR2 LQKENI. This CDR3 has 15 residues. CDR3 nucleotide sequence: TGTGCCAGCTCACCACCGGGACAGGGTCCCTACGAGCAGTACTTC. It is translated as CASSPPGQGPYEQYF.

The gene calls are TRBV5-5 and TRBJ1-4, with D unresolved. Trimming stripped 4 bases from V and 1 base from J, with 11 bases between. The CDR3 sequence is 15 residues long. CDR1 is SGHKS, CDR2 YYEKEE, per germline (reference sequence). CDR3 DNA sequence: TGTGCCAGCAGCCCACCGCGGGGAACTAATGAAAAACTGTTTTTT. Translated: CASSPPRGTNEKLFF.

The chain uses TRBV5-4 and TRBJ2-1, with D maybe TRBD1 (5 bases). This CDR3 has 15 amino acids. Per the germline V gene, CDR1 is SGHNT and CDR2 is YYREEE (reference sequence). V lost 1 base and J 4 bases, leaving 12 bases between the germline ends. CDR3 amino acids: CASSLRQGTYNEQFF. The CDR3 DNA is TGTGCCAGCAGCTTGAGGCAGGGTACTTACAATGAGCAGTTCTTC.

This clone has just a few counts. CDR3 DNA sequence: TGTGCCAGCAGCCAAGAAGAGCCGATCTATGGCTACACCTTC. Amino acid sequence: CASSQEEPIYGYTF. The genes are TRBV14 and TRBJ1-2; no firm D call. Germline CDR1 SGHDN, CDR2 FVKESK. V shed 0 bases and J shed 4 bases, with 9 bases lying between them. The CDR3 has 14 amino acids.

V is TRBV7-2 and J is TRBJ2-2, with TRBD1 matching over 7 bases. Trimming at V came to 1 base and at J to 5 bases, leaving 7 bases not matched to a gene. The germline CDR1 and CDR2 sequences are SGHTA and FQGNSA. The CDR3 consists of 16 residues. CDR3: CASSLEWDSITGELFF. CDR3 coding DNA: TGTGCCAGCAGCTTAGAATGGGACAGCATAACCGGGGAGCTGTTTTTT.

The CDR3 region is CASSQRTGSQPQHF. Written as DNA, the CDR3 is TGTGCCAGCAGCCAAAGAACAGGGAGTCAGCCCCAGCATTTT. The rearrangement uses TRBV3-1 (or the pseudogene TRBV3-2) and TRBJ1-5; the D gene is possibly TRBD1 (6 bases). The CDR3 has 14 residues. V shed 2 bases and J shed 6 bases, with 11 bases lying between them. CDR1 and CDR2 (germline): LGHDT, YNNKEL (reference sequence).

The V call is TRBV4-1, the J call TRBJ1-1; no definite D call. Looked up from germline, CDR1 is MGHRA and CDR2 is YSYEKL. V was trimmed by 1 base and J by 1 base, leaving 19 bases between them. The length of the CDR3 is 18 residues. CDR3 sequence: CASSQGRYRSGPNTEAFF. The CDR3 DNA is TGCGCCAGCAGCCAAGGTCGGTATCGTAGCGGCCCGAACACTGAAGCTTTCTTT.

The chain links TRBV10-2 to TRBJ2-5; TRBD1 matches at 8 bases. The length of the CDR3 is 14 residues. Germline V gene data show CDR1 as WSHSY and CDR2 as SAAADI. The V and J ends lost 6 bases and 3 bases, in that order; junction bases with no gene match: 6. The CDR3 here is CASRSRGREETQYF. CDR3 coding DNA: TGCGCCAGCAGATCCAGGGGGCGAGAAGAGACCCAGTACTTC.

This rearrangement joins TRBV9 to TRBJ1-1, with D unresolved. Trimming cost V 0 bases and J 0 bases, with 6 bases left between them. CDR1 and CDR2 (germline): SGDLS, YYNGEE. There are 14 residues in the CDR3. The CDR3 loop reads CASSVADMNTEAFF. CDR3 coding DNA: TGTGCCAGCAGCGTAGCAGATATGAACACTGAAGCTTTCTTT.

V is TRBV6-1 and J is TRBJ1-2, with 9 bases identical to TRBD1. The CDR3 extends over 14 amino acids. With 2 bases clipped from V and 3 bases from J, the junction kept 1 base outside the gene matches. CDR1 and CDR2 from the germline V gene are MNHNS and SASEGT. CDR3 nucleotides: TGTGCCAGCAGTGAAACAGGGGGCGACTATGGCTACACCTTC. Residues: CASSETGGDYGYTF.

The table lists this clone with a count of one. The chain uses TRBV27 and TRBJ2-1, with 11 bases identical to TRBD2. This CDR3 comprises 17 residues. Germline CDR1 is MNHEY and CDR2 is SMNVEV (reference sequence). V lost 6 bases and J lost 10; bases outside the gene matches: 17. This CDR3 reads CASSPGGSGRARREQFF. The DNA for the CDR3 is TGTGCCAGCAGCCCGGGCGGTAGCGGGAGGGCAAGACGCGAGCAGTTCTTC.

DNA for the CDR3: TGTGCCAGCAGTCAAAAGAGAAAACTGTTTTTT. Protein sequence: CASSQKRKLFF. The chain uses TRBV28 and TRBJ1-4; D remains ambiguous. The CDR3 has 11 amino acids. Germline CDR1 reads MDHEN; CDR2 reads SYDVKM. Trimming left V 5 bases short and J 10 bases short, with 8 bases between.

The J gene is TRBJ2-3, the V gene TRBV19; D is perhaps TRBD1 (6 bases). The V and J ends lost 7 bases and 6 bases respectively, with 26 bases between them. Germline V CDR1 and CDR2: LNHDA, SQIVND (reference sequence). This CDR3 comprises 17 residues. The CDR3 protein is CASKTSTRDILLDTQYF. In DNA, the CDR3 is TGTGCCAGTAAGACTTCGACCCGGGACATCCTATTGGATACGCAGTATTTT.

The chain links TRBV7-8 to TRBJ1-1; D perhaps matches TRBD1 (5 bases). The CDR3 is 14 residues long. V gave up 1 base and J gave up 5 bases, with 11 bases separating them. Germline lookup yields CDR1 SGHVS and CDR2 FQNEAQ. The CDR3, as DNA: TGTGCCAGCAGCTTAGATAGGAGACAGACTGAAGCTTTCTTT. This codes for CASSLDRRQTEAFF.

This rearrangement joins TRBV11-3 to TRBJ2-1, with 9 positions matching TRBD2. CDR3 size: 15 residues. After removal of 1 base from V and 4 bases from J, the junction contained 2 bases not matched to a gene. Germline V lookup: CDR1 SGHNT, CDR2 YENEEA. The CDR3 region is CASSLGLAGYNEQFF. In DNA, the CDR3 is TGTGCCAGCAGCTTAGGGCTAGCGGGGTACAATGAGCAGTTCTTC.

The chain joins TRBV5-5 to TRBJ1-5, with D hard to call. The CDR3 sequence is 15 residues long. The V end lost 2 bases, the J end lost 1 base, and 10 bases lay between the germline ends. Germline V CDR1 and CDR2: SGHKS, YYEKEE (reference sequence). The CDR3 is CASSFLQTSNQPQHF. Here the CDR3 DNA reads TGTGCCAGCAGCTTTCTACAGACGAGCAATCAGCCCCAGCATTTT.

This clone has a handful of counts. The V and J genes are TRBV2 and TRBJ1-1, with TRBD1 identical over 7 bases. Losses at the gene ends were 4 bases for V and 2 bases for J; bases not matched to a gene: 7. The CDR3 contains 15 residues. CDR1 is SNHLY and CDR2 is FYNNEI in the germline V gene. The CDR3 DNA is TGTGCCAGCAGTGGCTCAGGGGGATTCAACACTGAAGCTTTCTTT. Its translation is CASSGSGGFNTEAFF.